The next 6 T cell receptor beta chains were all read from a single sample in a study of siplizumab effects on memory and regulatory T cells (dated by TCRdb to between 2019 and 2020). Libraries came from the immunoSEQ multiplex PCR assay. The table was pulled from immuneACCESS by TCRdb, which kept in-frame rearrangements only. Such tables lose some clones; where checked, under half of the loss comes from unresolved V genes, and the rest has no known cause. The sample includes about 100,000 clones, with 85% to 95% observed a single time. The ten most abundant clones make up approximately 1.4% of the sample. Source material: non-Treg CD4+ T cells sorted from blood. The cell subset or site label here, explained by the study, means: FACS-sorted unstimulated CD4+ non-regulatory T cells. These receptors were taken from a human donor in good health.

CDR3 DNA sequence: TGTGCCAGCAGCTTGAAGGGTGGGGGACTCCGGCAAGAGACCCAGTACTTC. Translating gives CASSLKGGGLRQETQYF. The chain recombines TRBV5-6 with TRBJ2-5; D may be TRBD2 (6 bases). The germline V gene encodes CDR1 SGHDT and CDR2 YYEEEE. V was clipped by 1 base and J by 2 bases, with 18 bases between them. The CDR3 extends over 17 amino acids.

In this sample, this clone turned up once. V usage is TRBV6-6 and J usage is TRBJ1-4; no definite D call. Germline V gene lookup returns CDR1 MNHNY and CDR2 SVGAGI (reference sequence). V was shortened by 4 bases and J by 7 bases, with 10 bases between the two germline ends. This CDR3 spans 13 amino acids. CDR3 protein: CASSSLRGEKLFF. The CDR3 nucleotides are TGTGCCAGCAGTTCCTTACGGGGTGAAAAACTGTTTTTT.

The rearrangement joins TRBV7-3 to TRBJ2-7; D assignment may be TRBD1 or TRBD2 (5 bases each). This CDR3 is 14 amino acids long. Trimming took 5 bases from V and 8 from J, leaving 19 bases between them. The V gene's germline CDR1 is SGHTA and CDR2 FQGTGA. The CDR3 bases are TGTGCCAGCAGCCCACTAGGGGCTAGCACACAGCAGTACTTC. Amino acids: CASSPLGASTQQYF. The full variable domain, with the rest looked up from reference TRBV7-3 and TRBJ2-7, is GAGVSQTPSNKVTEKGKYVELRCDPISGHTALYWYRQSLGQGPEFLIYFQGTGAADDSGLPNDRFFAVRPEGSVSTLKIQRTERGDSAVYLCASSPLGASTQQYFGPGTRLTVT.

V gene TRBV7-3 combines with J gene TRBJ2-6; tentatively, D is TRBD2 (5 bases). Germline lookup yields CDR1 SGHTA and CDR2 FQGTGA. V lost 4 bases, J lost 0 bases, and 13 bases lay in between. The CDR3 is made up of 17 amino acids. This CDR3 reads CASSSGRGSSGANVLTF. The DNA for the CDR3 is TGTGCCAGCAGCTCTGGACGGGGAAGCTCTGGGGCCAACGTCCTGACTTTC.

This clone came up once. V and J are TRBV6-6 and TRBJ1-1; D gene unclear. Germline-derived CDR1 and CDR2 are MNHNY and SVGAGI (reference sequence). The CDR3 consists of 13 residues. Trimming pared 2 bases from V and 1 base from J, leaving 5 bases between. In nucleotides, the CDR3 is TGTGCCAGCAGTTACGACCGGAACACTGAAGCTTTCTTT. It yields the protein CASSYDRNTEAFF.

This chain links TRBV15 with TRBJ2-7; 9 bases are a match to TRBD1. The germline V gene has CDR1 LNHNV and CDR2 YYDKDF (reference sequence). After removal of 1 base from V and 2 bases from J, the junction contained 3 bases not matched to a gene. The CDR3 covers 15 residues. The chain's CDR3 is CATSRAGTGPYEQYF. The CDR3 DNA reads as TGTGCCACCAGCAGAGCCGGGACAGGGCCCTACGAGCAGTACTTC.